This T cell receptor (beta chain) derives from a study of cytomegalovirus exposure and HLA in healthy donors. Broader study findings: Cytomegalovirus association was listed for about 180 TCR beta chains. Per published accounts, TCR beta sequences correctly predicted the HLA-A and HLA-B alleles of most subjects. Follow-up analysis later connected one missense variant in DCLRE1C with trimming of TCR beta V- and J-genes.

PCR employed 60 Vbeta and 13 Jbeta primers. Libraries were prepared by immunoSEQ multiplex PCR; TCRdb keeps only in-frame clonotypes and omits some of them. The table shows approximately 130,000 clones, with approximately 72% occurring only once. Germline V CDR1 and CDR2: MDHEN, SYDVKM. The CDR3 loop spans 16 amino acids. Missing from this donor's record is the CMV serostatus. On this clone itself: As yet, its antigen is unknown.

This rearrangement joins TRBV28 to TRBJ2-5; 7 bases map to TRBD1. The better agreement between TRBJ2-7 and the DNA end casts doubt on the J call. Sequencing used PBMCs. The receptor was derived from a human donor in good health. Here the CDR3 reads CAAVPFNRDSSYEQYF. The CDR3 DNA reads TGTGCCGCAGTCCCATTCAACCGGGACAGCTCCTACGAGCAGTACTTC.